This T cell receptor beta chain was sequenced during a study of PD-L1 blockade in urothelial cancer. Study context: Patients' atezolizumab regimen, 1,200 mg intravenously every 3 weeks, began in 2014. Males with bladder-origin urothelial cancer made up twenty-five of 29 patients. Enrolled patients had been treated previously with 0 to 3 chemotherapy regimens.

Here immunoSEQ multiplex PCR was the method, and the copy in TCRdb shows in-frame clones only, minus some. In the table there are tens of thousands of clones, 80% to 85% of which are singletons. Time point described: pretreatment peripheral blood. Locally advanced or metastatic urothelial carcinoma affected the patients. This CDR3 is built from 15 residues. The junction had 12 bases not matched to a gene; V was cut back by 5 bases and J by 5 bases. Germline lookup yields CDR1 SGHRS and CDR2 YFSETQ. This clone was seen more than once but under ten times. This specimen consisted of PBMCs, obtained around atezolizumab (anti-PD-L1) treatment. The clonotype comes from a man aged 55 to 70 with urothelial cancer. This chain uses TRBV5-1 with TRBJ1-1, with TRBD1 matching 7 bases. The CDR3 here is CASRGTGAMGTEAFF. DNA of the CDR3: TGCGCCAGCAGGGGTACAGGGGCCATGGGAACTGAAGCTTTCTTT.